This T cell receptor beta chain was profiled in a study of T cells in Graves' hyperthyroidism and ophthalmopathy. Trimming stripped 7 bases from V and 7 bases from J, with 19 bases between. Germline loops: CDR1 LNHDA, CDR2 SQIVND (reference sequence). The CDR3 is 14 residues long. This clonotype was counted a few times. Ophthalmopathy patients had moderate-to-severe active disease, CAS ≥3, NOSPECS ≥4, and disease duration under 3 months. Diagnostic assessment was based on clinical symptoms, serum thyroxine and TRAb, thyroid ultrasound and orbital computed tomography. Researchers took RNA transcripts and amplified the TCR beta CDR3 regions from them. An initial round of RT-PCR targeting the TCR CDR3 relied on the HTBI primer set. Using its own MiXCR run on the multiplex PCR reads, TCRdb lists one record per CDR3 protein. Here the sample spans 400,000 to 450,000 distinct CDR3 sequences, about 15% being singletons.

The rearrangement links TRBV19 to TRBJ1-2, with D maybe TRBD1 (6 bases). The source is a man younger than 30 with Graves' ophthalmopathy. Sequenced material: blood. The CDR3 loop reads CASIPRGVEGGYTF. The CDR3 nucleotides are TGTGCCAGTATTCCCAGGGGCGTAGAGGGTGGCTACACCTTC.